The 9 T cell receptor beta chains below come from one sample, sequenced in a study of CD8+ T cells in alopecia areata. Extraction and reverse transcription of RNA yielded cDNA as the sequencing template. Here immunoSEQ multiplex PCR was the method, and the copy in TCRdb shows in-frame clones only, minus some. The data show 80,000 to 100,000 clones, 40% to 50% seen once. Documented treatment: oral pan-JAK inhibitor, 5-10 mg twice daily. The source material was CD8+ T cells sorted from blood, sampled at week 24, from a patient treated with tofacitinib. The receptors derive from a human donor with alopecia areata.

The J gene is TRBJ2-5, the V gene TRBV19; no reliable D call. The ends were cut back, 6 bases at V and 0 bases at J, with 5 bases in the middle. This CDR3 is 12 amino acids long. From germline, CDR1 is LNHDA and CDR2 SQIVND (reference sequence). The CDR3 DNA follows: TGTGCCAGTAGCAGTAACCAAGAGACCCAGTACTTC. Translated, it gives CASSSNQETQYF.

This clone was detected only a few times. The rearrangement uses TRBV18 and TRBJ2-2; 10 nucleotides agree with TRBD2. Looked up from germline, CDR1 is KGHSH and CDR2 is LQKENI. V trimming: 3 bases; J trimming: 4 bases; junction bases outside the gene matches: 2. This CDR3 is built from 15 residues. This chain's CDR3 is CASSPTSGFTGELFF. CDR3 DNA: TGTGCCAGCTCACCGACTAGCGGGTTCACCGGGGAGCTGTTTTTT.

This clone turned up a few times. The chain is built from TRBV4-1 and TRBJ2-3; D gene ambiguous. CDR3 length equals 13 residues. Germline V CDR1 and CDR2: MGHRA, YSYEKL. The V end lost 5 bases, the J end lost 11 bases, and 17 bases lay between the germline ends. This CDR3 reads CASSDRIEERQYF. CDR3 in DNA: TGCGCCAGCAGCGACCGAATCGAGGAAAGGCAGTATTTT.

This clone was seen once. The V call is TRBV30, the J call TRBJ2-6; D remains ambiguous. CDR3 length equals 14 residues. The ends were cut back, 5 bases at V and 3 bases at J, with 11 bases in the middle. Germline V lookup: CDR1 GTSNPN, CDR2 SVGIG (reference sequence). The DNA for the CDR3 is TGTGCCTGGCGCCCCCGGTTTGGGGCCAACGTCCTGACTTTC. It encodes CAWRPRFGANVLTF.

This clone came up a few times. This chain joins TRBV15 and TRBJ1-3; D is undetermined. V dropped 5 bases and J dropped 2 bases, with 7 bases sitting between them. Germline-derived CDR1 and CDR2 are LNHNV and YYDKDF (reference sequence). The CDR3 loop spans 13 amino acids. This chain's CDR3 is CATSRGPGNTIYF. The CDR3, as DNA: TGTGCCACCAGCCGGGGTCCTGGAAACACCATATATTTT.

The chain recombines TRBV5-1 with TRBJ2-1, with D maybe TRBD2 (5 bases). Germline V gene lookup returns CDR1 SGHRS and CDR2 YFSETQ. Trimming took off 4 bases at V and 7 bases at J, with 9 bases between the two ends. The CDR3 contains 12 residues. CDR3 loop: CASSLRENEQFF. CDR3 nucleotides: TGCGCCAGCAGCCTTAGGGAGAATGAGCAGTTCTTC. Full variable domain (missing parts from reference TRBV5-1 and TRBJ2-1): KAGVTQTPRYLIKTRGQQVTLSCSPISGHRSVSWYQQTPGQGLQFLFEYFSETQRNKGNFPGRFSGRQFSNSRSEMNVSTLELGDSALYLCASSLRENEQFFGPGTRLTVL.

V and J are TRBV29-1 and TRBJ2-3, with 9 bases lining up with TRBD1. The CDR3 contains 12 residues. V lost 7 bases to trimming and J lost 6 bases; unmatched junction nucleotides: 5. Per germline, CDR1 SQVTM and CDR2 ANQGSEA. The CDR3 region is CSGRDRADTQYF. The CDR3 DNA is TGCAGCGGGAGGGACAGGGCGGATACGCAGTATTTT.

The rearrangement uses TRBV11-2 and TRBJ1-4; D unresolved. This CDR3 has 14 residues. The germline CDR1 and CDR2 sequences are SGHAT and FQNNGV. V lost 1 base to trimming and J lost 7 bases, with 10 bases between them. The CDR3 bases are TGTGCCAGCAGCTTAGTGTCCCGGGGTGAAAAACTGTTTTTT. Protein product: CASSLVSRGEKLFF.

The CDR3 nucleotides are TGTGCCAGCGGCGGGAGAGGCGAAAACATTCAGTACTTC. This codes for CASGGRGENIQYF. V usage is TRBV27 and J usage is TRBJ2-4, with 7 bases matching TRBD2. Germline lookup yields CDR1 MNHEY and CDR2 SMNVEV (reference sequence). CDR3 size: 13 residues. The J segment lost 5 bases and the V segment lost 8 bases, leaving 6 bases of the junction unmatched.